This T cell receptor beta chain was obtained from a study of T cell changes during pregnancy in multiple sclerosis. Measured with immunoSEQ multiplex PCR; TCRdb has only the in-frame clones, and not every one. The sample has 70,000 to 95,000 clones, about 94% seen once. Sequencing used peripheral blood, obtained in the second trimester of pregnancy. This sequence was found in a female donor in good health, enrolled as a control in a pregnancy study.

The CDR3 sequence is CASSLVQAKAFF. CDR3 coding DNA: TGTGCCAGCAGCTTAGTACAGGCTAAAGCTTTCTTT. This chain joins TRBV7-8 and TRBJ1-1; D is perhaps TRBD1 (5 bases). Germline lookup yields CDR1 SGHVS and CDR2 FQNEAQ. V was shortened by 1 base and J by 9 bases, with 9 bases between the two germline ends. The length of the CDR3 is 12 residues.